This entry lists 5 T cell receptor beta chains sequenced from one sample in a study of vaccination effects on CD4 cells after COVID-19. These receptors have no identified antigens. Within the ViraFEST assay, antigen-specific CD4+ T cells underwent expansion with viral peptide pools prior to sequencing. It was after 10 days of culture that CD4+ T cells were isolated. Prior SARS-CoV-2 infection was absent in the vaccine recipients, as shown by negative nucleocapsid antibodies. Clones were read by immunoSEQ multiplex PCR, and TCRdb kept only the in-frame ones, dropping some. Of tens of thousands of clones in the sample, 80% are singletons; the top ten hold less than 15%. The specimen was CD4+ T cells from PBMCs cultured with SARS-CoV-2 spike peptides, collected before COVID-19 vaccination. These receptors all stem from a human donor who received a COVID-19 vaccine.

In this sample, this clone turned up a few times. The chain combines TRBV9 with TRBJ2-1, with D perhaps matching TRBD2 (5 bases). The ends were cut back, 0 bases at V and 7 bases at J, with 14 bases in the middle. The CDR3 contains 15 residues. The germline V gene encodes CDR1 SGDLS and CDR2 YYNGEE. In DNA form, the CDR3 reads TGTGCCAGCAGCGTAGTTACAGCGGCCTTGAATGAGCAGTTCTTC. Its protein is CASSVVTAALNEQFF.

This clone has a single count. The J gene is TRBJ1-1, the V gene TRBV3-1 (or the pseudogene TRBV3-2), with D hard to call. CDR1 LGHDT and CDR2 YNNKEL come from the germline V gene (reference sequence). The CDR3 runs to 18 residues. Trimming pared 0 bases from V and 7 bases from J, leaving 24 bases between. CDR3 sequence: CASSQEVPGLSWVGEAFF. In nucleotides, the CDR3 is TGTGCCAGCAGCCAAGAAGTTCCCGGGCTCTCCTGGGTTGGTGAAGCTTTCTTT.

The V and J genes are TRBV6-5 and TRBJ2-1; 9 nucleotides align to TRBD2. The V and J ends lost 5 bases and 8 bases, in that order; junction bases with no gene match: 10. Germline CDR1 reads MNHEY; CDR2 reads SVGAGI. CDR3 length: 15 amino acids. This CDR3 reads CASSTAGGPGYEQFF. In DNA, the CDR3 is TGTGCCAGCAGTACCGCGGGGGGGCCAGGCTATGAGCAGTTCTTC.

This chain uses TRBV6-5 with TRBJ1-5; D perhaps matches TRBD1 (5 bases). Germline assignment: CDR1 MNHEY and CDR2 SVGAGI. CDR3 length equals 14 residues. Trimming stripped 7 bases from V and 4 bases from J, with 14 bases between. The CDR3 sequence is CASTWGRVNQPQHF. CDR3 DNA: TGTGCCAGCACGTGGGGGAGGGTAAATCAGCCCCAGCATTTT.

The chain is built from TRBV2 and TRBJ1-4, with D unresolved. Per germline, CDR1 SNHLY and CDR2 FYNNEI. V shed 6 bases and J shed 5 bases, with 13 bases lying between them. This CDR3 has 14 residues. The chain's CDR3 is CASRWAELNEKLFF. CDR3 sequence (DNA): TGTGCCAGCAGGTGGGCGGAATTAAATGAAAAACTGTTTTTT.